This T cell receptor (beta chain) is drawn from a study of blood T cell repertoires in COVID-19 (dated by TCRdb to the early 2020s). General notes on the study: The collaborator samples originated in the United States, Italy and Spain and spanned the acute and convalescent phases of COVID-19. The material from the prospective study consisted of cDNA or gDNA derived from T cells, B-cell-depleted T cells, or PBMCs. Deeply sampled blood TCRbeta repertoires from subjects exposed to, actively infected with, or recovered from COVID-19 were included in the dataset. A freely available public database, intended as a resource for researchers studying the immune response to SARS-CoV-2, is where the repertoires were released. The samples were drawn from the first 160 participants of the ongoing ImmuneRACE study and from 950 to 1,500 subjects provided by 6 global collaborators. Nearly every sample came with metadata listing a de-identified subject ID, COVID-19 status, age in years and sex. Where available, HLA class I and class II types were obtained from metadata supplied by the sample provider rather than from assay-based typing.

For this clone: What antigen it recognizes has not been identified. Base qualities were left out, and no much larger clone turns up one base away.

The immunoSEQ Assay, a bias-controlled multiplex PCR, was used to amplify TCRbeta CDR3 regions from genomic DNA. The original pipeline was this. Within the assay, amplification of reference gene primers was used to estimate how many nucleated cells each sample contained. To quantify the absolute abundance of each unique TCRbeta CDR3 rearrangement, sequence reads were collapsed and filtered. For each sample, productive Simpson clonality was calculated by taking the square root of Simpson's diversity index across productive rearrangements. Here the immuneACCESS table is served through TCRdb, limited to in-frame sequences with V and J called. Missing clones are a known gap in these copies; in checked studies unresolved V genes cover under half, and the rest lacks a known reason. V and J calls and clone size are those listed in that table; D and trimming were worked out from the DNA. Counted in this sample were about 110,000 clones; 80% of them appeared once. The biggest ten clones account for over 4% of the sample.

The collaborating institutions used their own protocols to collect whole blood in K2EDTA tubes. For TCRbeta analysis, collaborators shipped samples as frozen whole blood, isolated PBMCs, or DNA extracted from either of those sample types. Including cysteine and phenylalanine, the CDR3 has 16 amino acids. The DNA shown is the 48-base CDR3, in frame from base 1. Sequences SGHDT (CDR1) and YYEEEE (CDR2) are obtained from the germline V gene. Ends trimmed: V by 4 bases, J by 6 bases; bases unmatched to a gene: 6. The paper's findings and limits, for the study overall: Clinical and demographic metadata were provided uncurated, with the amount varying by source and participant.

This clonotype was obtained from a man between 65 and 85 years old with acute or convalescent COVID-19. The rearrangement combines TRBV5-6 with TRBJ2-3, with TRBD2 identical over 15 junction bases. The source material was peripheral blood. The DNA is as follows: TGTGCCAGCAGCCAGGGACTAGCGGGGGGCGGGGATACGCAGTATTTT. It encodes CASSQGLAGGGDTQYF.